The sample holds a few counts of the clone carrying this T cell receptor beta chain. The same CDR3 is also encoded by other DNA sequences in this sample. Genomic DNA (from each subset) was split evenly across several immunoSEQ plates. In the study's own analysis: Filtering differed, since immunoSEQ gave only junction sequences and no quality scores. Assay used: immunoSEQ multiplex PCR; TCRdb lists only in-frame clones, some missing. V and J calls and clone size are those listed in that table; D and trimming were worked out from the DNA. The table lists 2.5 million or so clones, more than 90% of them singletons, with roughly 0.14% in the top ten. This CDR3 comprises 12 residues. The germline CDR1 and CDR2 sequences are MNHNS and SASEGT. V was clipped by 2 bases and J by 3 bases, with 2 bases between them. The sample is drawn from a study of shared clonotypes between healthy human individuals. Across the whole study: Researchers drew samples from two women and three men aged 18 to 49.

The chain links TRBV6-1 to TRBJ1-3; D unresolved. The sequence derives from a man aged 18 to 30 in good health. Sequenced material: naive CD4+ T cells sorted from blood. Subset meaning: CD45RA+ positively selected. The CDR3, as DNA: TGTGCCAGCAGTGAAAGTGGAAACACCATATATTTT. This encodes CASSESGNTIYF.